This T cell receptor (beta chain) was identified during a study of PD-L1 blockade in urothelial cancer. About the study: Blood analysis took place 3 weeks (second dose) and 6 weeks after treatment start. T cells numbered a median of around 140,000 in the blood samples.

Comments on this clone: The antigen is not known.

Study-wide points: A below-median TCR clonality in blood before treatment predicted better survival.

The sample's time point: pretreatment peripheral blood. Patients suffered from locally advanced or metastatic urothelial carcinoma. Germline CDR1 and CDR2: MRHNA and SNTAGT. The V and J ends lost 6 bases and 8 bases, in that order; junction bases with no gene match: 5. This CDR3 has 15 residues. Profiling relied on immunoSEQ multiplex PCR, and the TCRdb table lists in-frame clones only, not all of them. The sample has 130,000 or so clones, 65% to 85% seen once. The receptor comes from a man aged 45-65 years with urothelial cancer. The sequencing here drew on PBMCs, taken around atezolizumab (anti-PD-L1) treatment. The V call is TRBV6-4, the J call TRBJ2-2; 14 nucleotides match TRBD2. The CDR3 is CASSWTSGRSGELFF. The DNA for the CDR3 is TGTGCCAGCAGCTGGACTAGCGGGAGGTCAGGGGAGCTGTTTTTT.